These T cell receptor beta chains were read from a single sample in a study of CD8 T cells in ankylosing spondylitis. MiXCR was run by TCRdb on the 5' RACE reads, yielding one entry per CDR3 protein. The profile shows around 490,000 distinct CDR3 sequences, approximately 5% of them singletons. Sequenced sample: blood, either unsorted or a sorted T cell fraction (not recorded which). These receptors all stem from a male donor with ankylosing spondylitis. Both conserved end residues are part of each CDR3. The order of the fields is clone size, V gene, D gene, J gene, CDR3 DNA, CDR3 protein. D genes are given only for firm matches. Clone size is not always given. Where it is, it says once, few, many or a class for expanded clones.

abundance: few
v_gene: TRBV2
d_gene: .
j_gene: TRBJ2-1
CDR3nt: TGTGCCAGCAGTGAAGTACCAGTAGGGATCCAGGTCTTC
CDR3aa: CASSEVPVGIQVF

abundance: many
v_gene: TRBV20-1
d_gene: TRBD1
j_gene: TRBJ2-3
CDR3nt: TGCAGTGCTAGTGAAGGGGGCGAGGGCACAGATACGCAGTATTTT
CDR3aa: CSASEGGEGTDTQYF

abundance: many
v_gene: TRBV11-2
d_gene: TRBD1
j_gene: TRBJ1-5
CDR3nt: TGTGCCAGCAGCTCCTTTCCGGGACAGGGAGGTAGGGGCAATCAGCCCCAGCATTTT
CDR3aa: CASSSFPGQGGRGNQPQHF

abundance: .
v_gene: TRBV5-1
d_gene: TRBD1
j_gene: TRBJ2-7
CDR3nt: TGCGCCAGCAGCGTGAGTCGGACAGGAGACACCTACGAGCAGTACTTC
CDR3aa: CASSVSRTGDTYEQYF

abundance: .
v_gene: TRBV12-3/TRBV12-4
d_gene: TRBD2
j_gene: TRBJ2-3
CDR3nt: TGTGCCAGCAGTCCAAGACTAGCGGGGGGTTTTTTCACAGATACGCAGTATTTT
CDR3aa: CASSPRLAGGFFTDTQYF

abundance: many
v_gene: TRBV7-2
d_gene: .
j_gene: TRBJ2-1
CDR3nt: TGTGCCAGCAGCTTAGCCAGGGCGGCGAATGAGCAGTTCTTC
CDR3aa: CASSLARAANEQFF

abundance: many
v_gene: TRBV12-3/TRBV12-4
d_gene: .
j_gene: TRBJ1-1
CDR3nt: TGTGCCAGCAGTGCTCCCGCGACTGAAGCTTTCTTT
CDR3aa: CASSAPATEAFF

abundance: many
v_gene: TRBV5-6
d_gene: TRBD1
j_gene: TRBJ1-1
CDR3nt: TGTGCCAGCTTACAGGGGGATACTGAAGCTTTCTTT
CDR3aa: CASLQGDTEAFF

abundance: few
v_gene: TRBV27
d_gene: .
j_gene: TRBJ1-5
CDR3nt: TGTGCCAGCAGGCAGGGTAAAAATCAGCCCCAGCATTTT
CDR3aa: CASRQGKNQPQHF

abundance: many
v_gene: TRBV4-3
d_gene: TRBD1
j_gene: TRBJ2-3
CDR3nt: TGCGCCAGCAGCCGAGACAGGGCCACAGATACGCAGTATTTT
CDR3aa: CASSRDRATDTQYF

abundance: many
v_gene: TRBV7-7
d_gene: TRBD2
j_gene: TRBJ2-3
CDR3nt: TGTGCTAGCAGCGAGGGACTAGCGGACACAGATACGCAGTATTTT
CDR3aa: CASSEGLADTDTQYF

abundance: few
v_gene: TRBV7-2
d_gene: .
j_gene: TRBJ1-2
CDR3nt: TGTGCCAGCAGCTTAGCACGGGTATGGGGCTACACCTTC
CDR3aa: CASSLARVWGYTF

abundance: many
v_gene: TRBV5-1
d_gene: .
j_gene: TRBJ1-5
CDR3nt: TGCGCCAGCAGCCCCGACCCCGGAGGGGATCAGCCCCAGCATTTT
CDR3aa: CASSPDPGGDQPQHF

abundance: .
v_gene: TRBV5-6
d_gene: .
j_gene: TRBJ1-4
CDR3nt: TGTGCCAGCAGCGGAACAGGCCTTCGGGGGGAAAAACTGTTTTTT
CDR3aa: CASSGTGLRGEKLFF

abundance: many
v_gene: TRBV20-1
d_gene: TRBD2
j_gene: TRBJ2-1
CDR3nt: TGCAGTTCACGGCGGGCTAGCGGGAGTAGTGAGCAGTTCTTC
CDR3aa: CSSRRASGSSEQFF

abundance: many
v_gene: TRBV4-2
d_gene: .
j_gene: TRBJ2-7
CDR3nt: TGTGCCAGCAGCCAAGGATTGTGGGGGGGCACATACGAGCAGTACTTC
CDR3aa: CASSQGLWGGTYEQYF

abundance: many
v_gene: TRBV20-1
d_gene: TRBD1
j_gene: TRBJ1-1
CDR3nt: TGCAGTGCTAGAAGACAGGGGACGGCTTTCTTT
CDR3aa: CSARRQGTAFF

abundance: many
v_gene: TRBV6-1
d_gene: .
j_gene: TRBJ1-1
CDR3nt: TGTGCCAGCAGCCCCGGGGGAGGGACGAAGGAAGCTTTCTTT
CDR3aa: CASSPGGGTKEAFF

abundance: many
v_gene: TRBV5-1
d_gene: .
j_gene: TRBJ2-1
CDR3nt: TGCGCCAGCAGCTTGGCCTTTAGCGGATACAATGAGCAGTTCTTC
CDR3aa: CASSLAFSGYNEQFF

abundance: few
v_gene: TRBV14
d_gene: .
j_gene: TRBJ1-2
CDR3nt: TGTGCCAGCAACTTAGGTGGAGGCGACTATGGCTACACCTTC
CDR3aa: CASNLGGGDYGYTF

abundance: many
v_gene: TRBV14
d_gene: TRBD2
j_gene: TRBJ2-1
CDR3nt: TGTGCCAGCAGCCGCAAGCGGGAGGGTTTCAATGAGCAGTTCTTC
CDR3aa: CASSRKREGFNEQFF

abundance: many
v_gene: TRBV7-9
d_gene: .
j_gene: TRBJ1-2
CDR3nt: TGTGCCAGCAGCTTAGGGGCAGGCGCTGGCTACACCTTC
CDR3aa: CASSLGAGAGYTF

abundance: many
v_gene: TRBV12-3/TRBV12-4
d_gene: .
j_gene: TRBJ2-5
CDR3nt: TGTGCCAGCAGTCCCACGTCGGTAGAGACCCAGTACTTC
CDR3aa: CASSPTSVETQYF

abundance: many
v_gene: TRBV29-1
d_gene: .
j_gene: TRBJ2-2
CDR3nt: TGCAGCGTTGAATGGGCAGGAACAGACACCGGGGAGCTGTTTTTT
CDR3aa: CSVEWAGTDTGELFF

abundance: few
v_gene: TRBV10-1
d_gene: TRBD2
j_gene: TRBJ2-3
CDR3nt: TGCGCCAGCAGTGAGTGGCGGGGGGCGCCCGCAGATACGCAGTATTTT
CDR3aa: CASSEWRGAPADTQYF

abundance: .
v_gene: TRBV18
d_gene: .
j_gene: TRBJ2-2
CDR3nt: TGTGCCAGCTCACCACGGACAGACAACACCGGGGAGCTGTTTTTT
CDR3aa: CASSPRTDNTGELFF

abundance: many
v_gene: TRBV4-3
d_gene: .
j_gene: TRBJ1-5
CDR3nt: TGCGCCAGCAGCCAAGTGAAGTGGAGTCAGCCCCAGCATTTT
CDR3aa: CASSQVKWSQPQHF